The TCR beta chain described here comes from a study of blood T cell repertoires in COVID-19. About the research overall: Sources were T cells, B-cell-depleted T cells, or PBMCs; the material itself was cDNA or gDNA.

Data came from immunoSEQ multiplex PCR; TCRdb stores just in-frame clones and leaves some out. The table lists 350,000 to 550,000 clones, around nine tenths of them singletons, with under 2% in the top ten. The CDR3 spans 14 residues. Germline V gene sequence: CDR1 LNHDA, CDR2 SQIVND (reference sequence). V gave up 4 bases and J gave up 4 bases, with 13 bases separating them. This chain connects TRBV19 to TRBJ1-2; possibly TRBD1 for D (6 bases). Sequenced input: PBMCs or T cells enriched from blood (not recorded which). The receptor was derived from a woman in her late teens or twenties with acute COVID-19. Here the CDR3 reads CASSNRGAGYGYTF. In DNA, the CDR3 is TGTGCCAGTAGTAACCGGGGGGCTGGCTATGGCTACACCTTC.